The source of this TCR beta chain is a study of blood T cell repertoires in COVID-19. Study summary: Acute-phase and convalescent COVID-19 samples originated in the United States, Italy and Spain.

Enrolment of Seattle patients took place during active infection, and they were followed longitudinally. Assay: immunoSEQ multiplex PCR; the TCRdb copy retains only in-frame clones and omits some. The sample has under 300,000 clones; approximately 88% are singletons. This sequence originates from a human donor with COVID-19, enrolled during active disease. The donor label of this sample is uncertain. The sequenced material came from peripheral blood.

CDR3: CASSYRLAGAKNIQYF. In DNA, the CDR3 is TGTGCCAGCAGTTATAGACTAGCGGGAGCCAAAAACATTCAGTACTTC. The J gene is TRBJ2-4, the V gene TRBV6-5; 10 bases are a match to TRBD2. V dropped 3 bases and J dropped 0; count of bases not matched to a gene: 2. This CDR3 region has 16 residues. Germline CDR1 and CDR2: MNHEY and SVGAGI.